This T cell receptor beta chain stems from a study of T cell responses to AZD1222 COVID-19 vaccine. Study-level points and caveats: In all cases, repertoires were sampled only after the peak T cell response. White British donors predominated, females outnumbered males, and clonal diversity was possibly underestimated. Baseline seropositives among AZD1222 recipients totaled only five or six. Researchers report vaccine-associated CD4 TCRs spanning spike, with dominance at 160-218 and 743-854.

Turning to this clone: Its antigen is currently unknown.

Method: immunoSEQ multiplex PCR; TCRdb's copy keeps in-frame clones and lacks some. The sample lists approximately 190,000 clones, just over 90% occurring once. This TCR was recovered from an adult in good health. The specimen was peripheral blood, collected on day 0 of AZD1222 vaccination.

CDR3 protein: CASSSATDQNTEAFF. The CDR3 DNA reads as TGTGCCAGCAGCTCCGCGACAGACCAAAACACTGAAGCTTTCTTT. The V and J genes are TRBV6-5 and TRBJ1-1; D is possibly TRBD1 (5 bases). V lost 6 bases, J lost 2 bases, and 16 bases lay in between. The germline V gene encodes CDR1 MNHEY and CDR2 SVGAGI. CDR3 length equals 15 residues.